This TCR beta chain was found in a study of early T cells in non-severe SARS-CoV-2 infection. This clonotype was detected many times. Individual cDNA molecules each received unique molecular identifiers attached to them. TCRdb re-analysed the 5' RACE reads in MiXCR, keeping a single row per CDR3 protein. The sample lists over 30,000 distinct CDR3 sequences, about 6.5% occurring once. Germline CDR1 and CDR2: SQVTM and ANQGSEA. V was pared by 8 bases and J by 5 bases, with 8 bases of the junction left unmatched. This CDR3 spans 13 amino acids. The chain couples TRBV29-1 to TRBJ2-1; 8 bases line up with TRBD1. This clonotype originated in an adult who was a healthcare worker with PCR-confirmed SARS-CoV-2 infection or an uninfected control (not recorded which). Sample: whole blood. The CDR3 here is CSTRTGLDNEQFF. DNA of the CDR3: TGCAGCACTCGGACAGGGTTGGACAATGAGCAGTTCTTC.